The T cell receptor (beta chain) under discussion was sequenced for a study of identical twins. Template switching supplied a universal primer site; unique molecular identifiers were carried on the cDNA. TCRdb re-analysed the 5' RACE reads in MiXCR, keeping a single row per CDR3 protein. The table lists hundreds of thousands of distinct CDR3 sequences, roughly 12% of them singletons, with around 6.9% in the top ten. V shed 5 bases and J shed 0 bases, with 14 bases lying between them. Germline CDR1 reads SEHNR; CDR2 reads FQNEAQ (reference sequence). The CDR3 is made up of 16 amino acids. This clonotype was observed many times. This same sample was also part of a study on yellow fever vaccine responses in identical twins.

The chain carries TRBV7-9 and TRBJ2-4; D may correspond to TRBD1 or TRBD2 (5 bases each). The sequence came from a young woman in good health. Sample: CD8+ T cells sorted from blood. The CDR3 protein is CASSPGTELAKNIQYF. CDR3 DNA: TGTGCCAGCAGCCCCGGGACCGAACTAGCCAAAAACATTCAGTACTTC.